The clone carrying this T cell receptor (beta chain) was recorded many times. What it binds is unknown. This specimen belongs to a study of CD8 T cells in ankylosing spondylitis. Each TCR beta library was made by quantitative 5'-RACE that incorporated molecular barcodes. TCRdb redid the calling of the 5' RACE reads with MiXCR, one entry per CDR3 protein. Of roughly 170,000 distinct CDR3 sequences listed, just over 9.5% are singletons. Points from the study as a whole: Clones tied to disease were said to be significantly enriched in matched ankylosing spondylitis synovial fluid. Seemingly distinctive of ankylosing spondylitis blood was a TCR beta motif formed by eight highly homologous variants.

In germline, CDR1 is SGHAT, CDR2 FQNNGV. CDR3 length equals 15 residues. Trimming at V came to 5 bases and at J to 5 bases, leaving 7 bases not matched to a gene. The receptor's source is a female donor with ankylosing spondylitis or in good health (not recorded which). The J gene is TRBJ2-5, the V gene TRBV11-2; TRBD1 matches 11 bases. The sequencing sample was made of blood, either unsorted or a sorted T cell fraction (not recorded which). CDR3 sequence reads: CASSPRDRGSETQYF. Written as DNA, the CDR3 is TGTGCCAGCAGCCCCCGGGACAGGGGGTCGGAGACCCAGTACTTC.